This T cell receptor (beta chain) is from a study of blood T cell repertoires in COVID-19. TCRdb's table, derived via immunoSEQ multiplex PCR, lists solely in-frame clones and lacks some. The repertoire has around 400,000 clones, over 75% of them found once; the top ten carry approximately 1.3%. CDR1 and CDR2 (germline): LGHDT, YNNKEL (reference sequence). This CDR3 has 14 amino acids. Trimming pared 2 bases from V and 3 bases from J, leaving 8 bases between. Sequencing was done on a sample of PBMCs or T cells enriched from blood (not recorded which). The TCR originated in a woman between 18 and 29 years old who had been exposed to COVID-19. The rearrangement links TRBV3-1 (or the pseudogene TRBV3-2) to TRBJ2-1, with a tentative D call TRBD2 (6 bases). The CDR3 DNA follows: TGTGCCAGCAGCCAAACCGGGAGCTACAATGAGCAGTTCTTC. Translating gives CASSQTGSYNEQFF.